This TCR beta chain is from a study of blood T cell repertoires in COVID-19. Study as a whole: Whether acute or convalescent, the COVID-19 samples came from the United States, Italy and Spain. Sample material is recorded as cDNA or gDNA derived from T cells, B-cell-depleted T cells, or PBMCs.

This CDR3 is 17 amino acids long. Trimming removed 2 bases from V and 4 bases from J; junction bases left unmatched: 13. The germline V gene encodes CDR1 SGHRS and CDR2 YFSETQ. Per the study methods: Reference gene primer amplification in the assay estimated nucleated cell counts. Using immunoSEQ multiplex PCR, the repertoire was profiled, and TCRdb retains in-frame clones only, with some absent. Clonal size and the V and J genes are those of that table, whereas D and trimming came from the DNA. The sample has some 250,000 clones; approximately 80% are singletons. This clone was seen only a few times.

The receptor's source is a man aged 55-75 years with acute or convalescent COVID-19. The sample consisted of peripheral blood. The rearrangement links TRBV5-1 to TRBJ2-7, with TRBD2 matching over 9 bases. The CDR3 DNA follows: TGCGCCAGCAGCTTAACCCCCGGGCCTAGCGGGACTTACGAGCAGTACTTC. It yields the protein CASSLTPGPSGTYEQYF.